This TCR beta chain was recorded in a study of blood T cell repertoires in COVID-19. The wider study: Sources were T cells, B-cell-depleted T cells, or PBMCs; the material itself was cDNA or gDNA.

In the original workflow: Reference gene primers were amplified, and this amplification served to estimate nucleated cell counts. TCRdb's copy holds only in-frame clones and misses some; the assay was immunoSEQ multiplex PCR. D and trimming were read from the DNA, whereas the V and J calls and clone size are those reported in that table. The repertoire holds over 65,000 clones, with 86% as singletons. The germline V gene encodes CDR1 MNHEY and CDR2 SMNVEV (reference sequence). The CDR3 length is 9 residues. Trimming stripped 10 bases from V and 8 bases from J, with 6 bases between. The genes are TRBV27 and TRBJ2-4, with unresolved D. The sample taken for sequencing was peripheral blood. The clonotype was recovered from a man under 40 with acute or convalescent COVID-19. CDR3 amino acids: CATQYIQYF. As DNA, the CDR3 is TGTGCCACCCAATACATTCAGTACTTC.